The 28 T cell receptor beta chains presented below share a single source sample, sequenced in a study of blood T cell repertoires in COVID-19 (TCRdb year 2020). Library method: the immunoSEQ multiplex PCR assay. Entries here come from immuneACCESS through TCRdb and include only in-frame sequences with V and J called. Some clones fail to appear in such tables; in the studies checked, an unresolved V gene covers under half of the shortfall, and the cause of the remainder is unknown. This sample has hundreds of thousands of clones in its table, and around 86% of those were observed once. About 6% of the sample lies in the top ten. Sequenced material: peripheral blood. The receptors were sampled from a woman aged 50 to 65 with COVID-19, enrolled during active disease.

The V call is TRBV30, the J call TRBJ1-5, with D possibly being TRBD1 (5 bases). The CDR3 has 13 amino acids. Germline CDR1 is GTSNPN and CDR2 is SVGIG (reference sequence). The V end lost 1 base, the J end lost 5 bases, and 9 bases lay between the germline ends. CDR3 in DNA: TGTGCCTGGAGTGACGGGGGAGATCAGCCCCAGCATTTT. It specifies CAWSDGGDQPQHF.

The chain joins TRBV7-2 to TRBJ2-1; D possibly corresponds to TRBD2 (6 bases). The V and J ends lost 5 bases and 0 bases respectively, with 11 bases between them. Germline V gene data show CDR1 as SGHTA and CDR2 as FQGNSA. This CDR3 spans 15 amino acids. The CDR3 reads CASSASAHSYNEQFF. For the CDR3, the DNA is TGTGCCAGCAGCGCTAGCGCGCACTCCTACAATGAGCAGTTCTTC. The complete variable domain, with remaining parts taken from reference TRBV7-2 and TRBJ2-1, reads GAGVSQSPSNKVTEKGKDVELRCDPISGHTALYWYRQSLGQGLEFLIYFQGNSAPDKSGLPSDRFSAERTGGSVSTLTIQRTQQEDSAVYLCASSASAHSYNEQFFGPGTRLTVL.

This clone was observed a few times. The V call is TRBV15, the J call TRBJ2-2; 7 bases are a match to TRBD1. J lost 3 bases, V lost 3 bases, and 7 bases had no gene match. The CDR3 consists of 16 residues. CDR1 LNHNV and CDR2 YYDKDF come from the germline V gene (reference sequence). CDR3 DNA: TGTGCCACCAGCAGTTCAGGGGGAACATACACCGGGGAGCTGTTTTTT. Translating it yields CATSSSGGTYTGELFF. Complete variable domain (other parts from reference TRBV15 and TRBJ2-2): DAMVIQNPRYQVTQFGKPVTLSCSQTLNHNVMYWYQQKSSQAPKLLFHYYDKDFNNEADTPDNFQSRRPNTSFCFLDIRSPGLGDTAMYLCATSSSGGTYTGELFFGEGSRLTVL.

The chain joins TRBV11-2 to TRBJ2-1; TRBD2 matches 9 bases. The CDR3 extends over 16 amino acids. The V segment lost 5 bases and the J segment 6 bases; nucleotides outside the gene matches: 11. Per germline, CDR1 SGHAT and CDR2 FQNNGV. In DNA form, the CDR3 reads TGTGCCAGCAGCCGAGGGGCGGGAGGGGGTCGCAATGAGCAGTTCTTC. Its protein is CASSRGAGGGRNEQFF.

Comments on this clone: The sample holds other DNA sequences that translate to the same CDR3. The chain couples TRBV18 to TRBJ2-1; 10 nucleotides agree with TRBD1. The CDR3 is made up of 14 amino acids. V shed 3 bases and J 4 bases; nucleotides not matched to a gene: 0. CDR1 KGHSH and CDR2 LQKENI come from the germline V gene. The CDR3 DNA reads as TGTGCCAGCTCACCGGACAGGGGGTACAATGAGCAGTTCTTC. It codes for CASSPDRGYNEQFF.

V is TRBV27 and J is TRBJ1-1; 9 nucleotides match TRBD1. Per germline, CDR1 MNHEY and CDR2 SMNVEV (reference sequence). This CDR3 region has 12 residues. The V gene end was trimmed by 5 bases and the J gene end by 11 bases; junction bases not matched to a gene: 6. CDR3 bases: TGTGCCAGCAGTAAGAACAGGGGGCGTGCTTTCTTT. It yields the protein CASSKNRGRAFF.

This clone came up once. The V and J genes are TRBV5-8 and TRBJ2-6, with 8 bases lining up with TRBD1. The CDR3 has 18 amino acids. CDR1 and CDR2 (germline): SGHTS, YDEGEE. V gave up 4 bases and J gave up 1 base; unmatched junction bases: 10. CDR3 sequence: CASSGYTGGVSGANVLTF. The CDR3 DNA sequence: TGTGCCAGCAGCGGATACACAGGGGGAGTTTCTGGGGCCAACGTCCTGACTTTC.

V gene TRBV19 combines with J gene TRBJ1-3, with 10 bases that match TRBD1. Germline lookup yields CDR1 LNHDA and CDR2 SQIVND (reference sequence). The CDR3 loop spans 16 amino acids. The ends lost 3 bases at V and 4 bases at J; junction bases unmatched: 6. The CDR3 sequence: CASSMEDRGLGNTIYF. DNA for the CDR3: TGTGCCAGTAGTATGGAAGACAGGGGGCTCGGAAACACCATATATTTT.

This clone was observed once. The genes are TRBV11-2 and TRBJ2-2; D ambiguous. Germline CDR1 SGHAT, CDR2 FQNNGV. This CDR3 is 15 amino acids long. V was shortened by 3 bases and J by 0 bases, with 8 bases between the two germline ends. CDR3 DNA: TGTGCCAGCAGCTTTAGAAGCGCGAACACCGGGGAGCTGTTTTTT. This gives the protein CASSFRSANTGELFF.

This rearrangement joins TRBV7-2 to TRBJ2-1; weak D call: TRBD1 (6 bases). The CDR3 has 14 amino acids. V was pared by 5 bases and J by 10 bases, with 18 bases between. Germline lookup yields CDR1 SGHTA and CDR2 FQGNSA. CDR3 protein: CASSRLTTGSEQFF. In nucleotides, the CDR3 is TGTGCCAGCAGCCGTCTGACAACAGGGTCGGAGCAGTTCTTC.

At least ten counts were recorded for this clone. The chain has TRBV15 and TRBJ2-1, with TRBD2 as a possible D gene (6 bases). CDR1 LNHNV and CDR2 YYDKDF come from the germline V gene (reference sequence). Trimming removed 3 bases at V and 5 bases at J, with 17 bases between. This CDR3 is built from 16 residues. The CDR3, as DNA: TGTGCCACCAGCAGTGGTTCTAGCGACGGGGACAATGAGCAGTTCTTC. Its translation is CATSSGSSDGDNEQFF.

The chain joins TRBV19 to TRBJ2-7; 9 nucleotides match TRBD1. CDR3 length: 14 amino acids. V lost 5 bases to trimming and J lost 1 base; unmatched junction nucleotides: 3. Per the germline V gene, CDR1 is LNHDA and CDR2 is SQIVND (reference sequence). CDR3 DNA sequence: TGTGCCAGTAGTGCCGGGACAGGGTCCTACGAGCAGTACTTC. Its translation is CASSAGTGSYEQYF.

The chain carries TRBV18 and TRBJ1-6; unclear D gene. Germline CDR1 reads KGHSH; CDR2 reads LQKENI. CDR3 length equals 17 residues. Trimming cost V 4 bases and J 0 bases, with 13 bases left between them. The CDR3 bases are TGTGCCAGCTCACTCACAGAAACGAGCTCCTATAATTCACCCCTCCACTTT. Protein: CASSLTETSSYNSPLHF.

The chain uses TRBV19 and TRBJ1-3; 9 bases agree with TRBD1. CDR1 is LNHDA, CDR2 SQIVND, per germline (reference sequence). Trimming cost V 7 bases and J 1 base; bases outside gene matches: 8. The CDR3 is 16 amino acids. CDR3 region: CASTPGTGISGNTIYF. Here the CDR3 DNA reads TGTGCCAGTACCCCCGGGACAGGGATATCTGGAAACACCATATATTTT.

The rearrangement links TRBV18 to TRBJ2-1; 7 positions match TRBD2. This CDR3 is 15 amino acids long. V lost 0 bases to trimming and J lost 15 bases; unmatched junction nucleotides: 14. Germline CDR1 and CDR2: KGHSH and LQKENI. CDR3 in DNA: TGTGCCAGCTCACCACCGGGGGGAGGGAGTAGTCGTTGGTTCTTC. It yields the protein CASSPPGGGSSRWFF.

The V call is TRBV27, the J call TRBJ2-1; tentatively, D is TRBD1 (6 bases). Germline values: CDR1 MNHEY, CDR2 SMNVEV (reference sequence). V lost 5 bases, J lost 7 bases, and 9 bases lay in between. This CDR3 region has 12 residues. The CDR3 sequence is CASSQQGNEQFF. Written as DNA, the CDR3 is TGTGCCAGCAGTCAACAGGGAAATGAGCAGTTCTTC.

The chain links TRBV19 to TRBJ2-7; D is possibly TRBD1 (6 bases). Germline V CDR1 and CDR2: LNHDA, SQIVND (reference sequence). Trimming removed 7 bases at V and 3 bases at J, with 19 bases between. CDR3 length equals 15 residues. In DNA form, the CDR3 reads TGTGCCAGTAACCCGGACACAGGGACCAACTACGAGCAGTACTTC. This gives the protein CASNPDTGTNYEQYF.

The rearrangement links TRBV11-2 to TRBJ1-2; the D gene is possibly TRBD1 (5 bases). Per the germline V gene, CDR1 is SGHAT and CDR2 is FQNNGV. There are 12 residues in the CDR3. Trimming took off 5 bases at V and 3 bases at J, with 7 bases between the two ends. CDR3 region: CASSGGDYGYTF. As DNA, the CDR3 is TGTGCCAGCAGCGGGGGGGACTATGGCTACACCTTC.

The J gene is TRBJ2-7, the V gene TRBV7-2; perhaps TRBD1 as D (5 bases). Germline lookup yields CDR1 SGHTA and CDR2 FQGNSA. This CDR3 is built from 14 residues. The V gene lost 3 bases and the J gene lost 0 bases, with 9 bases spanning the gap. The CDR3 loop reads CASSFRQSSYEQYF. CDR3 DNA sequence: TGTGCCAGCAGCTTCAGACAGAGCTCCTACGAGCAGTACTTC.

The rearrangement links TRBV4-2 to TRBJ2-1; TRBD2 agrees at 15 bases. Germline assignment: CDR1 LGHNA and CDR2 YNFKEQ. The V gene end was trimmed by 2 bases and the J gene end by 8 bases; junction bases not matched to a gene: 10. This CDR3 has 18 amino acids. This chain's CDR3 is CASSQTSGTSGRRDEQFF. The CDR3 DNA is TGTGCCAGCAGCCAAACCTCCGGGACTAGCGGGAGGCGGGATGAGCAGTTCTTC.

The J gene is TRBJ2-1, the V gene TRBV6-4, with D unresolved. The ends were cut back, 3 bases at V and 6 bases at J, with 15 bases in the middle. The germline V gene encodes CDR1 MRHNA and CDR2 SNTAGT. The CDR3 extends over 15 amino acids. The CDR3 region has the DNA TGTGCCAGCAGTGAGAGGCCGGTAAGTCGCAATGAGCAGTTCTTC. Residues: CASSERPVSRNEQFF.

The chain joins TRBV29-1 to TRBJ1-1, with D possibly being TRBD1 (5 bases). The germline V gene encodes CDR1 SQVTM and CDR2 ANQGSEA. This CDR3 is 11 amino acids long. The V end lost 4 bases, the J end lost 5 bases, and 8 bases lay between the germline ends. CDR3 DNA sequence: TGCAGCGTTGGGACATCTACTGAAGCTTTCTTT. It codes for CSVGTSTEAFF.

This rearrangement joins TRBV7-8 to TRBJ1-5; D is unresolved. V shed 1 base and J shed 4 bases, with 11 bases lying between them. Per the germline V gene, CDR1 is SGHVS and CDR2 is FQNEAQ. This CDR3 has 15 amino acids. CDR3 sequence (DNA): TGTGCCAGCAGCTTAGGTGATCACGGTAATCAGCCCCAGCATTTT. This sequence encodes CASSLGDHGNQPQHF.

The chain carries TRBV5-5 and TRBJ2-7, with TRBD2 matching over 7 bases. CDR1 is SGHKS and CDR2 is YYEKEE in the germline V gene (reference sequence). Germline trimming cut 4 bases from V and 4 bases from J; bases unmatched to any gene: 8. The CDR3 runs 14 residues. This CDR3 is CASSHLGGGYEQYF. Written as DNA, the CDR3 is TGTGCCAGCAGCCACCTGGGGGGGGGTTACGAGCAGTACTTC.

The chain uses TRBV29-1 and TRBJ1-1; 11 bases line up with TRBD1. Trimming cost V 3 bases and J 6 bases; bases outside gene matches: 6. The length of the CDR3 is 14 residues. The germline V gene encodes CDR1 SQVTM and CDR2 ANQGSEA. The CDR3 sequence is CSVDIGQGASEAFF. Here the CDR3 DNA reads TGCAGCGTTGATATAGGACAGGGGGCTTCTGAAGCTTTCTTT.

The V and J genes are TRBV29-1 and TRBJ2-3; TRBD1 matches at 9 bases. The CDR3 totals 15 residues. Germline V lookup: CDR1 SQVTM, CDR2 ANQGSEA. Germline trimming cut 1 base from V and 2 bases from J; bases unmatched to any gene: 4. The chain's CDR3 is CSVEGGQGTTDTQYF. In nucleotides, the CDR3 is TGCAGCGTTGAAGGAGGACAGGGGACCACAGATACGCAGTATTTT.

The J gene is TRBJ1-3, the V gene TRBV5-4; D might be TRBD1 (6 bases). Per the germline V gene, CDR1 is SGHNT and CDR2 is YYREEE (reference sequence). Trimming took 4 bases from V and 4 from J, leaving 21 bases between them. This CDR3 spans 17 amino acids. The chain's CDR3 is CASSEEVGAAVGNTIYF. Here the CDR3 DNA reads TGTGCCAGCAGCGAGGAAGTGGGGGCCGCGGTAGGAAACACCATATATTTT.

This sequence joins TRBV3-1 (or the pseudogene TRBV3-2) and TRBJ2-1, with D unclear. CDR1 is LGHDT, CDR2 YNNKEL, per germline (reference sequence). This CDR3 is built from 11 residues. Trimming shortened V by 4 bases and J by 8 bases, and 6 bases separated the two germline ends. In DNA form, the CDR3 reads TGTGCCAGCAGCCTGGTAGATGAGCAGTTCTTC. This sequence encodes CASSLVDEQFF.